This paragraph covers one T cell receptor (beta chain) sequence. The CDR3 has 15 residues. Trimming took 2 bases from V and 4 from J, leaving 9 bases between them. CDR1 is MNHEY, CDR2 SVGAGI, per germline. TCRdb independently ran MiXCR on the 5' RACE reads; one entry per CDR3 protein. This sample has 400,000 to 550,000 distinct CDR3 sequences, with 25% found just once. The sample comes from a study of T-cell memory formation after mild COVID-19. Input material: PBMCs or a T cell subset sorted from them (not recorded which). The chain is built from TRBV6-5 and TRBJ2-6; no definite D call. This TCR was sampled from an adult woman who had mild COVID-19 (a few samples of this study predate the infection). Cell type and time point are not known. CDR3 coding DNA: TGTGCCAGCAGTTACGTTGGTACCGGGGCCAACGTCCTGACTTTC. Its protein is CASSYVGTGANVLTF.